One and the same sample provided the 26 T cell receptor beta chains below, sequenced in a study of a mutant IDH1 vaccine in newly diagnosed glioma. Assay: immunoSEQ multiplex PCR; the TCRdb copy retains only in-frame clones and omits some. The data hold approximately 82,000 clones, with almost 85% observed a single time. These TCRs' antigens remain unknown. Regarding time point: week 23, last vaccination. One vaccine dose held 300 ug of mutant IDH1 20-mer peptide and came with topical imiquimod. This specimen consisted of PBMCs, obtained from a glioma patient whose treatment included an IDH1 peptide vaccine. The receptors originated from a man aged 25-45 years with glioma. Some clones in this sample may be carry-over from other donors' samples.

This chain connects TRBV27 to TRBJ2-1, with D perhaps matching TRBD1 (5 bases). The CDR3 is made up of 16 amino acids. From germline, CDR1 is MNHEY and CDR2 SMNVEV (reference sequence). Trimming pared 0 bases from V and 6 bases from J, leaving 15 bases between. The CDR3 loop is CASSLSIGEIGNEQFF. CDR3 bases: TGTGCCAGCAGTTTATCGATAGGGGAAATAGGCAATGAGCAGTTCTTC.

The J gene is TRBJ2-7, the V gene TRBV5-1; 12 nucleotides align to TRBD2. CDR3 size: 15 residues. Per the germline V gene, CDR1 is SGHRS and CDR2 is YFSETQ. J was trimmed by 2 bases and V by 3 bases; bases with no gene match: 3. The CDR3 coding sequence is TGCGCCAGCAGCTGGGGGACTAGCGGGCCCTACGAGCAGTACTTC. It encodes CASSWGTSGPYEQYF.

The J gene is TRBJ1-2, the V gene TRBV27; 9 bases fit TRBD1. The CDR3 totals 14 residues. J lost 6 bases, V lost 2 bases, and 4 bases had no gene match. The germline CDR1 and CDR2 sequences are MNHEY and SMNVEV (reference sequence). The CDR3 nucleotides read TGTGCCAGCAGTTTAGCACAGGGGGCACATGGCTACACCTTC. Protein sequence: CASSLAQGAHGYTF.

This clone was recorded once. The chain links TRBV7-6 to TRBJ2-7; TRBD1 or TRBD2 may be the D gene (5 bases each). Trimming cost V 0 bases and J 3 bases, with 18 bases left between them. Germline V gene sequence: CDR1 SGHVS, CDR2 FNYEAQ. The CDR3 is 17 residues long. The CDR3 loop is CASSLAEGTASLYEQYF. The CDR3 DNA reads TGTGCCAGCAGCTTAGCGGAAGGGACCGCCTCACTCTACGAGCAGTACTTC. The entire variable domain, with the rest obtained from reference TRBV7-6 and TRBJ2-7, is as follows: GAGVSQSPRYKVTKRGQDVALRCDPISGHVSLYWYRQALGQGPEFLTYFNYEAQQDKSGLPNDRFSAERPEGSISTLTIQRTEQRDSAMYRCASSLAEGTASLYEQYFGPGTRLTVT.

This chain joins TRBV6-6 and TRBJ1-5; D gene uncertain. The V end lost 8 bases, the J end lost 7 bases, and 6 bases lay between the germline ends. Germline V CDR1 and CDR2: MNHNY, SVGAGI (reference sequence). The CDR3 runs 10 residues. The DNA for the CDR3 is TGTGCCAGCGGTGGGCAGCCCCAGCATTTT. Translating it yields CASGGQPQHF.

The rearrangement uses TRBV19 and TRBJ2-1; weak D call: TRBD2 (7 bases). The V gene lost 10 bases and the J gene lost 2 bases, with 15 bases spanning the gap. The CDR3 covers 14 residues. Germline V lookup: CDR1 LNHDA, CDR2 SQIVND (reference sequence). CDR3 loop: CATSGGLTYNEQFF. Here the CDR3 DNA reads TGTGCCACCTCCGGGGGGCTCACCTACAATGAGCAGTTCTTC.

The chain combines TRBV4-3 with TRBJ1-5, with a possible D match to TRBD1 (5 bases). Trimming shortened V by 0 bases and J by 7 bases, and 13 bases separated the two germline ends. This CDR3 contains 15 residues. Germline assignment: CDR1 LGHNA and CDR2 YSLEER. CDR3: CASSQDQRGGQPQHF. The CDR3 coding sequence is TGCGCCAGCAGCCAAGATCAGAGGGGAGGCCAGCCCCAGCATTTT.

V is TRBV7-3 and J is TRBJ2-2; tentatively, D is TRBD2 (5 bases). Germline-derived CDR1 and CDR2 are SGHTA and FQGTGA. Trimming took 1 base from V and 7 from J, leaving 10 bases between them. This CDR3 is 14 amino acids long. CDR3 bases: TGTGCCAGCAGCTTAAACGGGGTCGGCGGGGAGCTGTTTTTT. Amino acids: CASSLNGVGGELFF. Filled out from reference TRBV7-3 and TRBJ2-2, the complete variable domain reads GAGVSQTPSNKVTEKGKYVELRCDPISGHTALYWYRQSLGQGPEFLIYFQGTGAADDSGLPNDRFFAVRPEGSVSTLKIQRTERGDSAVYLCASSLNGVGGELFFGEGSRLTVL.

The chain has TRBV15 and TRBJ1-6, with a tentative D call TRBD1 (5 bases). CDR1 and CDR2 (germline): LNHNV, YYDKDF (reference sequence). This CDR3 comprises 18 residues. Trimming removed 0 bases from V and 7 bases from J, with 19 bases in between. The CDR3 spells CATSRDGPGGEGNSPLHF. CDR3 sequence (DNA): TGTGCCACCAGCAGAGATGGACCGGGGGGTGAGGGCAATTCACCCCTCCACTTT.

The V call is TRBV5-6, the J call TRBJ2-2, with TRBD1 identical over 10 bases. CDR1 is SGHDT and CDR2 is YYEEEE in the germline V gene. J was trimmed by 4 bases and V by 0 bases; bases with no gene match: 3. CDR3 length: 16 residues. This CDR3 is CASSLGQGASTGELFF. CDR3 nucleotides: TGTGCCAGCAGCTTGGGACAGGGGGCAAGCACCGGGGAGCTGTTTTTT.

This clone has only one observation. The rearrangement uses TRBV19 and TRBJ1-6; weak D call: TRBD1 (6 bases). Germline CDR1 LNHDA, CDR2 SQIVND (reference sequence). V lost 6 bases to trimming and J lost 10 bases, with 10 bases between them. CDR3 length equals 12 residues. The CDR3 DNA follows: TGTGCCAGTAGAACAGGGATATCACCCCTCCACTTT. It yields the protein CASRTGISPLHF. The whole variable domain, remainder taken from reference TRBV19 and TRBJ1-6, is DGGITQSPKYLFRKEGQNVTLSCEQNLNHDAMYWYRQDPGQGLRLIYYSQIVNDFQKGDIAEGYSVSREKKESFPLTVTSAQKNPTAFYLCASRTGISPLHFGNGTRLTVT.

V gene TRBV30 combines with J gene TRBJ1-1; TRBD1 is a possible D gene (5 bases). The CDR3 totals 16 residues. Between the trimmed V and J ends, which lost 0 bases and 0 bases, there was a span of 14 bases. Germline V gives CDR1 GTSNPN, CDR2 SVGIG (reference sequence). The CDR3 region is CAWSVADSLMNTEAFF. DNA of the CDR3: TGTGCCTGGAGTGTAGCCGACAGTCTAATGAACACTGAAGCTTTCTTT. The whole variable domain, remainder taken from reference TRBV30 and TRBJ1-1, is SQTIHQWPATLVQPVGSPLSLECTVEGTSNPNLYWYRQAAGRGLQLLFYSVGIGQISSEVPQNLSASRPQDRQFILSSKKLLLSDSGFYLCAWSVADSLMNTEAFFGQGTRLTVV.

V is TRBV19 and J is TRBJ1-5; possible D gene TRBD1, 6 bases. CDR1 is LNHDA, CDR2 SQIVND, per germline (reference sequence). This CDR3 is built from 19 residues. Trimming stripped 2 bases from V and 2 bases from J, with 22 bases between. The DNA of the CDR3 is TGTGCCAGTAGTATAAGGGGGGAAGTTGGCAGGGTCGGCAATCAGCCCCAGCATTTT. It specifies CASSIRGEVGRVGNQPQHF. The full variable domain, completed using reference TRBV19 and TRBJ1-5, is DGGITQSPKYLFRKEGQNVTLSCEQNLNHDAMYWYRQDPGQGLRLIYYSQIVNDFQKGDIAEGYSVSREKKESFPLTVTSAQKNPTAFYLCASSIRGEVGRVGNQPQHFGDGTRLSIL.

The gene calls are TRBV9 and TRBJ2-1, with unresolved D. The germline CDR1 and CDR2 sequences are SGDLS and YYNGEE. CDR3 size: 13 residues. Deletions cut 1 base from V and 3 bases from J, with 5 bases between. The CDR3 is CASSVRGYNEQFF. The CDR3 bases are TGTGCCAGCAGCGTAAGAGGCTACAATGAGCAGTTCTTC.

As for this clone: Its ends do not fully match the called genes, so a read error is possible. Other DNA sequences in the same sample also yield this CDR3. The CDR3 protein is CSVGTGERDTEAFF. The CDR3 nucleotides are TGCAGCGTTGGTACAGGGGAAAGGGACACTGAAGCTTTCTTC. The V call is TRBV29-1, the J call TRBJ1-1; TRBD1 aligns across 7 bases. The CDR3 consists of 14 residues. Germline CDR1 SQVTM, CDR2 ANQGSEA.

The chain links TRBV2 to TRBJ2-2; D uncertain. Between the trimmed V and J ends, which lost 7 bases and 3 bases, there was a span of 6 bases. The CDR3 is 12 residues long. Per germline, CDR1 SNHLY and CDR2 FYNNEI. The CDR3 nucleotides are TGTGCCAGCAACCATTACACCGGGGAGCTGTTTTTT. Protein product: CASNHYTGELFF.

CDR3 region: CASSLDRVYYEQYF. In DNA form, the CDR3 reads TGCGCCAGCAGCTTAGACAGGGTCTACTACGAGCAGTACTTC. V usage is TRBV5-1 and J usage is TRBJ2-5; 7 bases are a match to TRBD1. The J call could be wrong; TRBJ2-7 is a better fit for the DNA end. This CDR3 has 14 amino acids. Germline V gene data show CDR1 as SGHRS and CDR2 as YFSETQ.

This chain links TRBV6-6 with TRBJ2-7; D possibly matches TRBD1 or TRBD2 (5 bases each). Trimming cost V 6 bases and J 5 bases, with 14 bases left between them. The CDR3 has 13 residues. CDR1 and CDR2 from the germline V gene are MNHNY and SVGAGI (reference sequence). The CDR3 DNA sequence: TGTGCCAGCAGCCCCGGGACGATCGACGAGCAGTACTTC. Amino acid sequence: CASSPGTIDEQYF.

The chain joins TRBV6-5 to TRBJ1-3; D unresolved. The CDR3 has 14 residues. Per germline, CDR1 MNHEY and CDR2 SVGAGI. The V gene lost 5 bases and the J gene lost 1 base, with 9 bases spanning the gap. Written as DNA, the CDR3 is TGTGCCAGCAGTGAGGGCCTTTCTGGAAACACCATATATTTT. As protein: CASSEGLSGNTIYF.

In its sample, this clone was seen a few times. The V and J genes are TRBV18 and TRBJ2-5; D is unclear. Trimming took 2 bases from V and 3 from J, leaving 16 bases between them. There are 16 residues in the CDR3. Germline lookup yields CDR1 KGHSH and CDR2 LQKENI. The CDR3 nucleotides read TGTGCCAGCTCACCATTCGACGTAGATGTGAAAGAGACCCAGTACTTC. Encoded protein: CASSPFDVDVKETQYF.

The count of this clone is one. A junction boundary mismatches the germline segment, possibly from a read error. The J gene is TRBJ2-5, the V gene TRBV11-2; TRBD2 matches at 8 bases. Per the germline V gene, CDR1 is SGHAT and CDR2 is FQNNGV. The CDR3 contains 14 residues. The CDR3 loop reads CASSLAGIQETQYF. Written as DNA, the CDR3 is TGTGCCAGCAGTTTAGCGGGAATCCAAGAGACCCAGTACTTC.

This clone showed up just once. The rearrangement uses TRBV6-1 and TRBJ2-1, with 8 bases aligning to TRBD2. The ends lost 4 bases at V and 4 bases at J; junction bases unmatched: 6. This CDR3 has 15 residues. Germline lookup yields CDR1 MNHNS and CDR2 SASEGT. The CDR3 sequence: CASSVESGSYNEQFF. The CDR3 bases are TGTGCCAGCAGTGTTGAGAGCGGGAGTTACAATGAGCAGTTCTTC.

The DNA of the CDR3 is TGCAGCGCGCTCCGGGACGGACTAGATGCGGACTATGGCTACACCTTC. Encoded protein: CSALRDGLDADYGYTF. The chain joins TRBV29-1 to TRBJ1-2, with D perhaps matching TRBD1 (5 bases). V was cut by 7 bases and J by 3 bases, with 24 bases left in between. This CDR3 spans 16 amino acids. CDR1 is SQVTM, CDR2 ANQGSEA, per germline. The variable domain in full, with the rest retrieved from reference TRBV29-1 and TRBJ1-2, is SAVISQKPSRDICQRGTSLTIQCQVDSQVTMMFWYRQQPGQSLTLIATANQGSEATYESGFVIDKFPISRPNLTFSTLTVSNMSPEDSSIYLCSALRDGLDADYGYTFGSGTRLTVV.

The J gene is TRBJ2-3, the V gene TRBV19; D is tentatively TRBD1 or TRBD2 (5 bases each). CDR3 size: 14 residues. Trimming removed 3 bases at V and 5 bases at J, with 12 bases between. Per the germline V gene, CDR1 is LNHDA and CDR2 is SQIVND (reference sequence). In DNA form, the CDR3 reads TGTGCCAGTAGTATGAGCCGGGGCGGAGATACGCAGTATTTT. Residues: CASSMSRGGDTQYF.

This chain joins TRBV4-2 and TRBJ2-5, with 16 bases fitting TRBD2. V trimming: 0 bases; J trimming: 0 bases; junction bases outside the gene matches: 10. The germline V gene has CDR1 LGHNA and CDR2 YNFKEQ. The CDR3 length is 21 residues. CDR3 sequence reads: CASSQEYAPGLAGGYQETQYF. As DNA, the CDR3 is TGTGCCAGCAGCCAAGAGTATGCTCCGGGACTAGCGGGAGGGTACCAAGAGACCCAGTACTTC.

The rearrangement joins TRBV4-3 to TRBJ1-3; no firm D call. From germline, CDR1 is LGHNA and CDR2 YSLEER. V was shortened by 6 bases and J by 0 bases, with 12 bases between the two germline ends. This CDR3 is 15 amino acids long. CDR3 bases: TGCGCCAGCAGTCCAATCGTAAGCTCTGGAAACACCATATATTTT. Its translation: CASSPIVSSGNTIYF.